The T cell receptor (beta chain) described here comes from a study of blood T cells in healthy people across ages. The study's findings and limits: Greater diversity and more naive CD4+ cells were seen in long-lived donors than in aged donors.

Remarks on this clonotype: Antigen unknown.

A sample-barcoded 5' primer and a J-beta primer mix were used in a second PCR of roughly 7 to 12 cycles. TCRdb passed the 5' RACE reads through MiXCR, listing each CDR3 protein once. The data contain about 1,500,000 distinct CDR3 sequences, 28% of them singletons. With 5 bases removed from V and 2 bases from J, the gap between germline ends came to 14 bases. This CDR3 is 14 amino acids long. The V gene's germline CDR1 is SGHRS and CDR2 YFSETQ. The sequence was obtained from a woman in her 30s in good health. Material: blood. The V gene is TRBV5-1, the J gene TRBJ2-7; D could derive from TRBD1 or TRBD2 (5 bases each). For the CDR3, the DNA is TGCGCCAGCAGTAGGGACCCTAGCCCCTACGAGCAGTACTTC. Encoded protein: CASSRDPSPYEQYF.